These 11 T cell receptor beta chains share one sample of origin, sequenced in a study of shared clonotypes between healthy human individuals. Sequencing used immunoSEQ multiplex PCR; TCRdb keeps in-frame clones, though not all of them. The sample comprises some 550,000 clones, almost 97% of which are singletons, and 0.055% to 0.07% rests with the top ten. Sequenced material: naive CD4+ T cells sorted from blood. Subset of the sample: CD45RA+ positively selected. The receptors were gathered from a woman in her twenties or thirties in good health.

The chain employs TRBV11-2 and TRBJ2-2, with 12 positions matching TRBD2. The trim removed 1 base at V and 6 bases at J, leaving 12 bases unmatched. The CDR3 extends over 19 amino acids. Germline-derived CDR1 and CDR2 are SGHAT and FQNNGV. The CDR3 protein is CASSLVQLAGGEFAGELFF. The CDR3 DNA sequence: TGTGCCAGCAGCTTAGTCCAACTAGCGGGAGGTGAATTTGCCGGGGAGCTGTTTTTT.

The genes are TRBV28 and TRBJ1-3; D ambiguous. With 4 bases removed from V and 15 bases from J, the gap between germline ends came to 22 bases. CDR3 length: 14 amino acids. CDR1 is MDHEN and CDR2 is SYDVKM in the germline V gene. CDR3 sequence reads: CASSSPSDSIARYF. The CDR3 DNA is TGTGCCAGCAGTTCACCATCGGACTCGATAGCTAGATATTTT. The full variable domain, in which reference TRBV28 and TRBJ1-3 provide the parts outside the CDR3, is DVKVTQSSRYLVKRTGEKVFLECVQDMDHENMFWYRQDPGLGLRLIYFSYDVKMKEKGDIPEGYSVSREKKERFSLILESASTNQTSMYLCASSSPSDSIARYFGEGSWLTVV.

The chain recombines TRBV7-2 with TRBJ2-5; tentatively, D is TRBD1 (6 bases). The V end lost 5 bases, the J end lost 4 bases, and 17 bases lay between the germline ends. The CDR3 has 15 amino acids. The germline gives CDR1 SGHTA, CDR2 FQGNSA. CDR3 sequence: CASSPSLTGSETQYF. The CDR3 bases are TGTGCCAGCAGCCCTAGTCTGACAGGCTCAGAGACCCAGTACTTC.

The rearrangement joins TRBV30 to TRBJ2-5; the D gene is possibly TRBD1 (6 bases). V lost 0 bases to trimming and J lost 11 bases, with 13 bases between them. Germline assignment: CDR1 GTSNPN and CDR2 SVGIG (reference sequence). The length of the CDR3 is 12 residues. The CDR3 DNA sequence: TGTGCCTGGAGTGTGGTTTTGGACAGACAGTACTTC. Translated, it gives CAWSVVLDRQYF.

The V call is TRBV19, the J call TRBJ1-3; D gene ambiguous. V was clipped by 2 bases and J by 0 bases, with 8 bases between them. CDR1 is LNHDA and CDR2 is SQIVND in the germline V gene (reference sequence). The CDR3 has 15 amino acids. CDR3 nucleotide sequence: TGTGCCAGTAGTATACAGGCACACTCTGGAAACACCATATATTTT. This encodes CASSIQAHSGNTIYF.

Worth noting for this clone: The sample carries other DNA sequences with the same CDR3. The J gene is TRBJ2-7, the V gene TRBV5-1; 7 positions agree with TRBD1. This CDR3 region has 14 residues. The V segment lost 3 bases and the J segment 4 bases; nucleotides outside the gene matches: 7. The germline V gene encodes CDR1 SGHRS and CDR2 YFSETQ. The CDR3 nucleotides read TGCGCCAGCAGCTCTCGACAGGGAAGTTACGAGCAGTACTTC. This codes for CASSSRQGSYEQYF.

The CDR3, as DNA: TGTGCCACCAGCAGAGTTCCGGGCCGGGGATCCTACAATGAGCAGTTCTTC. Translating gives CATSRVPGRGSYNEQFF. V usage is TRBV15 and J usage is TRBJ2-1, with D possibly being TRBD2 (5 bases). The CDR3 has 17 residues. The ends were cut back, 1 base at V and 1 base at J, with 14 bases in the middle. Germline V gives CDR1 LNHNV, CDR2 YYDKDF (reference sequence). Looking up the rest from reference TRBV15 and TRBJ2-1 gives the full variable domain: DAMVIQNPRYQVTQFGKPVTLSCSQTLNHNVMYWYQQKSSQAPKLLFHYYDKDFNNEADTPDNFQSRRPNTSFCFLDIRSPGLGDTAMYLCATSRVPGRGSYNEQFFGPGTRLTVL.

This clone has just one count. The V and J genes are TRBV5-5 and TRBJ2-7; 10 nucleotides line up with TRBD1. Germline V lookup: CDR1 SGHKS, CDR2 YYEKEE (reference sequence). This CDR3 has 14 residues. Losses at the gene ends were 0 bases for V and 7 bases for J; bases not matched to a gene: 4. The CDR3 bases are TGTGCCAGCAGCTTGGGACAGGGGGCTCGTGAGCAGTACTTC. Translated: CASSLGQGAREQYF.

The CDR3 here is CASSIDTDTQYF. In DNA form, the CDR3 reads TGCGCCAGCAGCATCGACACAGATACGCAGTATTTT. This chain connects TRBV5-1 to TRBJ2-3; D gene unclear. This CDR3 has 12 residues. Germline V gives CDR1 SGHRS, CDR2 YFSETQ. Trimming removed 4 bases from V and 2 bases from J, with 5 bases in between.

This rearrangement joins TRBV2 to TRBJ2-4; D not resolved. Germline V gene sequence: CDR1 SNHLY, CDR2 FYNNEI. The CDR3 is 14 residues long. Trimming left V 4 bases short and J 8 bases short, with 15 bases between. CDR3 bases: TGTGCCAGCAGTGTAAACCGAAACCAGGACATTCAGTACTTC. Encoded protein: CASSVNRNQDIQYF.

DNA of the CDR3: TGTGCCAGCAGCTTAAGGGGAGGGGGGAACACTGAAGCTTTCTTT. This gives the protein CASSLRGGGNTEAFF. The chain uses TRBV7-6 and TRBJ1-1; D may be TRBD1 (6 bases). CDR1 and CDR2 (germline): SGHVS, FNYEAQ. This CDR3 region has 15 residues. V was clipped by 2 bases and J by 1 base, with 11 bases between them.